This entry features one TCR beta chain sequence. The target antigen is unknown. The germline V gene has CDR1 LGHDT and CDR2 YNNKEL (reference sequence). The CDR3 totals 14 residues. The V end lost 5 bases, the J end lost 2 bases, and 11 bases lay between the germline ends. Sequencing libraries made from TCR beta cDNA carried unique molecular identifiers. Once 1 to 10 million T cells were used, some 500,000 cDNA molecules resulted. Via MiXCR, TCRdb re-called the PCR reads, giving one row per CDR3 protein. Of fewer than 550,000 distinct CDR3 sequences listed, 30% to 40% are singletons. The sample belongs to a study of post-analysis software for immune sequencing data. Study outcomes and limitations: Patients carried five TRBV segments more frequently than controls did, and TRBV5-6, TRBV5-1 and TRBV20-1 were among them. Samples made in the same batch grouped tightly together by F measure.

The V and J genes are TRBV3-1 and TRBJ2-3; tentative D call: TRBD2 (6 bases). The source is a girl aged 2 to 17 with multiple sclerosis. Material for sequencing was blood. In nucleotides, the CDR3 is TGTGCCAGCAGCTCCCGGACTAACACAGATACGCAGTATTTT. Encoded protein: CASSSRTNTDTQYF.